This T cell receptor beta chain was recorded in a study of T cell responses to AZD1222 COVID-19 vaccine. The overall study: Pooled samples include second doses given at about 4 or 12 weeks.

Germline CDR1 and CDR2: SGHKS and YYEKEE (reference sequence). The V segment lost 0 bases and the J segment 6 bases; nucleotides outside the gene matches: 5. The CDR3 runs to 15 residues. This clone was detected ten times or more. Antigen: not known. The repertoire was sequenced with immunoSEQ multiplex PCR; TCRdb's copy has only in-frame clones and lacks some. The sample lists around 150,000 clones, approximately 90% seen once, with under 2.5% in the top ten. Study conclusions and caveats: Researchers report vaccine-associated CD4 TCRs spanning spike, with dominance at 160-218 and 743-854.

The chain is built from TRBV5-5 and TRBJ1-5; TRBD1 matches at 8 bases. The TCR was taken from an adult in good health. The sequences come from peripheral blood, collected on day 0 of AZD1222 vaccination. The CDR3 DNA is TGTGCCAGCAGCTTGGGGCAGGGGGCGATTCAGCCCCAGCATTTT. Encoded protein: CASSLGQGAIQPQHF. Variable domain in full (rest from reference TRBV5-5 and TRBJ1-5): DAGVTQSPTHLIKTRGQQVTLRCSPISGHKSVSWYQQVLGQGPQFIFQYYEKEERGRGNFPDRFSARQFPNYSSELNVNALLLGDSALYLCASSLGQGAIQPQHFGDGTRLSIL.